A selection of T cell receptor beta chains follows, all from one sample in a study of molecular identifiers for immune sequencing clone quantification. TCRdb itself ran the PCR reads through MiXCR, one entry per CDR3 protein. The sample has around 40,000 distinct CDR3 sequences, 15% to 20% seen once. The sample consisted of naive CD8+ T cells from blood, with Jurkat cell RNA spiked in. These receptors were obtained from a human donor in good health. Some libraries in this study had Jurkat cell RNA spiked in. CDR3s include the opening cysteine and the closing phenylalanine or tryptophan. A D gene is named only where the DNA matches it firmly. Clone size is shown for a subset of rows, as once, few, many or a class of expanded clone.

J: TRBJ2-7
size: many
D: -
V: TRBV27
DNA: TGTGCCAGCAGTTCATCCCCAGGTTTGTCGTACGAGCAGTACTTC
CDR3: CASSSSPGLSYEQYF

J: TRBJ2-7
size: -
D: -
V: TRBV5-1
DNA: TGCGCCAGCAGCTTATGGCAGGGGTCCTACGAGCAGTACTTC
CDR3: CASSLWQGSYEQYF

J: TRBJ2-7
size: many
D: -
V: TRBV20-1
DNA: TGCAGTGCTACCTGGGGGGTCGAGCAGTACTTC
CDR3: CSATWGVEQYF

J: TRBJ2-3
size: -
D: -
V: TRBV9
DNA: TGTGCCGGCACCAGCGGTTCCACAGACACGCAGTATTTT
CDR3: CAGTSGSTDTQYF

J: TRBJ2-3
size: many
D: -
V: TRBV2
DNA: TGTGCCAGCAACCGACTGGGTTCCACAGATACGCAGTATTTT
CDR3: CASNRLGSTDTQYF

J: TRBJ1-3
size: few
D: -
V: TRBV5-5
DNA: TGTGCCAGCAGCTTGTACGGGGGGCAGAAGATTGGAAACACCATATATTTT
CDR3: CASSLYGGQKIGNTIYF

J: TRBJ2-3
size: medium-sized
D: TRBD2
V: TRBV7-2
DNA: TGTGCCAGCAGCCCGGGGACTACCACAGATACGCAGTATTTT
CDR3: CASSPGTTTDTQYF

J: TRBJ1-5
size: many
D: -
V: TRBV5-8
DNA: TGTGCCAGCAGCACACCCCAGGGGCATAGCAATCAGCCCCAGCATTTT
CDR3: CASSTPQGHSNQPQHF

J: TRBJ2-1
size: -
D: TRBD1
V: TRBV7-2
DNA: TGTGCCAGCAGCTTATGGGGACAGGAGTCCTACAATGAGCAGTTCTTC
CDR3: CASSLWGQESYNEQFF

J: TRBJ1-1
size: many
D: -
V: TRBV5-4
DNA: TGTGCCAGCAGCCCGGACGGTTGGGAAGCTTTCTTT
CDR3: CASSPDGWEAFF

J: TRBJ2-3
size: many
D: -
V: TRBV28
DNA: TGTGCCAGCAGTTTTCGGGGGGCGGGCACAGATACGCAGTATTTT
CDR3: CASSFRGAGTDTQYF

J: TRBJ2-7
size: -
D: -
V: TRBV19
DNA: TGTGCCAGTAGTATTTCCCGAGGAGCCACGAGTCCCTACGAGCAGTACTTC
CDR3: CASSISRGATSPYEQYF

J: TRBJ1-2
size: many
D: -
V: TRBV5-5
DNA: TGTGCCAGCAGCTTAAGTCTGGCAGACGCGTACTATGGCTACACCTTC
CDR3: CASSLSLADAYYGYTF

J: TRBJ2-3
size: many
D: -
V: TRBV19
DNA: TGTGCCAGTAGTACTGGGGGGACGCAGTATTTT
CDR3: CASSTGGTQYF

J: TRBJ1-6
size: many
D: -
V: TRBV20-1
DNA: TGCAGTGCTAGAGCACCGGACGGTGATTACTATAATTCACCCCTCCACTTT
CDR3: CSARAPDGDYYNSPLHF

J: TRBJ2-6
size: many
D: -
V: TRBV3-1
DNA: TGTGCCAGCAGCCAGACCTCTGGGGCCAACGTCCTGACTTTC
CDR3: CASSQTSGANVLTF

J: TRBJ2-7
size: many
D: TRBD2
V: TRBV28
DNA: TGTGCCAGCAGTGTACTAGCGGGAGGGTACGAGCAGTACTTC
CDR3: CASSVLAGGYEQYF

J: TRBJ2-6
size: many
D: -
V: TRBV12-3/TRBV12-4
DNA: TGTGCCAGCAGTCTTCCCTCTGGGGCCAACGTCCTGACTTTC
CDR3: CASSLPSGANVLTF

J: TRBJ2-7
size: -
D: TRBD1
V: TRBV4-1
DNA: TGCGCCAGCAGCCAAGAGTACAGGGGCCCCTACGAGCAGTACTTC
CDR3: CASSQEYRGPYEQYF

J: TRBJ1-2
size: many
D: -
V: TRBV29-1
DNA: TGCAGCGCCCCGAACACGACTGGCTACACCTTC
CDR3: CSAPNTTGYTF

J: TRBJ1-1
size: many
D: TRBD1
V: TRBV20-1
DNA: TGCAGTGTACAAGGACAGGGGGATTACACTGAAGCTTTCTTT
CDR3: CSVQGQGDYTEAFF

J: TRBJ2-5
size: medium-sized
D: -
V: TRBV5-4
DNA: TGTGCCAGCAGCCCCGGACTTGCCCAAGAGACCCAGTACTTC
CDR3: CASSPGLAQETQYF

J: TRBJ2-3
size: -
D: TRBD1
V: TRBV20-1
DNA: TGCAGTGCTTCACAACCGGGACAGGGGCCTCATTCCTGGACCGGCGCCCATAATACGCAGTATTTT
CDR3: CSASQPGQGPHSWTGAHNTQYF

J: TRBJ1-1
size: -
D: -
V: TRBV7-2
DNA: TGTGCCAGCAGCTTATCGGGTAGGGGCTCGAGCACTGAAGCTTTCTTT
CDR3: CASSLSGRGSSTEAFF

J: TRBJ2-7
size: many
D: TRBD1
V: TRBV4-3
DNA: TGCGCCAGCAGCCAAGGGCGACAGGGGACCTACGAGCAGTACTTC
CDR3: CASSQGRQGTYEQYF

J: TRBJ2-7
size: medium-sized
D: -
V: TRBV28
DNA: TGTGCCAGCAGTACCCTGGGTATAGGCCTGAGCTCCTACGAGCAGTACTTC
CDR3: CASSTLGIGLSSYEQYF

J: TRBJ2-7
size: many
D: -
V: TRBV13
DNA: TGTGCCAGCAGCGACGGGACCAACTACGAGCAGTACTTC
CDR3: CASSDGTNYEQYF

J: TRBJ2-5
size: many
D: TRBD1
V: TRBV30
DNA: TGTGCCTGGAGCCCAGGGGGTTACCAAGAGACCCAGTACTTC
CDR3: CAWSPGGYQETQYF

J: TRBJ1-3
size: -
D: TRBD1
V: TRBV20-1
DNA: TGCAGTGCTCGGCTCAAGGGACAGGGGGCAAACACCATATATTTT
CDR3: CSARLKGQGANTIYF